One sample yielded the 20 T cell receptor beta chains listed below, sequenced in a study of T cells after yellow fever vaccination. TCRdb re-called the 5' RACE reads through MiXCR, storing one row per CDR3 protein. Of roughly 300,000 distinct CDR3 sequences in the sample, about 7.8% were seen once. Source: PBMCs, taken about 49 days after the first yellow fever vaccination. The receptors were gathered from a man aged 18 to 30 who received the YFV17D yellow fever vaccine.

This clonotype occurred many times. V gene TRBV7-2 combines with J gene TRBJ2-5, with 7 bases identical to TRBD2. Germline V gene sequence: CDR1 SGHTA, CDR2 FQGNSA. The CDR3 contains 13 residues. The trim removed 6 bases at V and 5 bases at J, leaving 6 bases unmatched. The CDR3 DNA is TGTGCCAGCAGTAGACTAGCCGGGGAGACCCAGTACTTC. Its protein is CASSRLAGETQYF.

Ten or more counts support this clonotype. The V and J genes are TRBV4-1 and TRBJ2-2, with no clear D. The CDR3 loop spans 14 amino acids. Trimming left V 4 bases short and J 4 bases short, with 10 bases between. Looked up from germline, CDR1 is MGHRA and CDR2 is YSYEKL. The CDR3 DNA sequence: TGCGCCAGCAGCCGATCTCCAGGCACCGGGGAGCTGTTTTTT. Amino acids: CASSRSPGTGELFF.

This clonotype appeared a few times. The chain couples TRBV18 to TRBJ1-2; the match to TRBD1 covers 8 bases. After removal of 5 bases from V and 2 bases from J, the junction contained 4 bases not matched to a gene. The CDR3 loop spans 14 amino acids. The germline CDR1 and CDR2 sequences are KGHSH and LQKENI. CDR3 residues: CASSGQGQNYGYTF. In nucleotides, the CDR3 is TGTGCCAGCTCAGGACAGGGACAGAACTATGGCTACACCTTC.

This clonotype has a handful of counts. This chain links TRBV4-3 with TRBJ1-4; 7 bases line up with TRBD1. The trim removed 7 bases at V and 8 bases at J, leaving 10 bases unmatched. Germline-derived CDR1 and CDR2 are LGHNA and YSLEER. CDR3 length: 14 amino acids. The DNA of the CDR3 is TGCGCCAGCATGCGGACAGGCGGAGAGGAAAAACTGTTTTTT. This encodes CASMRTGGEEKLFF.

The chain combines TRBV7-9 with TRBJ2-1; D perhaps matches TRBD1 (6 bases). Per the germline V gene, CDR1 is SEHNR and CDR2 is FQNEAQ (reference sequence). The CDR3 has 17 amino acids. The V gene lost 6 bases and the J gene lost 0 bases, with 18 bases spanning the gap. This CDR3 reads CASSTTGTTSSYNEQFF. In DNA form, the CDR3 reads TGTGCCAGCAGTACCACCGGGACAACGAGCTCCTACAATGAGCAGTTCTTC. Complete variable domain (other parts from reference TRBV7-9 and TRBJ2-1): DTGVSQNPRHKITKRGQNVTFRCDPISEHNRLYWYRQTLGQGPEFLTYFQNEAQLEKSRLLSDRFSAERPKGSFSTLEIQRTEQGDSAMYLCASSTTGTTSSYNEQFFGPGTRLTVL.

V usage is TRBV27 and J usage is TRBJ2-4, with 8 bases lining up with TRBD1. CDR1 MNHEY and CDR2 SMNVEV come from the germline V gene (reference sequence). Germline trimming cut 6 bases from V and 8 bases from J; bases unmatched to any gene: 6. The CDR3 is 13 residues long. DNA of the CDR3: TGTGCCAGCAGCAGGGGGCCGGAGGACATTCAGTACTTC. Translation gives CASSRGPEDIQYF.

The V call is TRBV28, the J call TRBJ1-1; D gene ambiguous. The V gene's germline CDR1 is MDHEN and CDR2 SYDVKM. V was shortened by 5 bases and J by 3 bases, with 10 bases between the two germline ends. CDR3 size: 13 residues. The CDR3 loop reads CASSTTRYTEAFF. CDR3 bases: TGTGCCAGCAGTACGACAAGGTACACTGAAGCTTTCTTT.

In this sample, this clonotype turned up a few times. The gene calls are TRBV4-2 and TRBJ1-5; D might be TRBD1 (6 bases). There are 18 residues in the CDR3. Trimming took off 2 bases at V and 2 bases at J, with 19 bases between the two ends. Germline CDR1 LGHNA, CDR2 YNFKEQ. CDR3 DNA: TGTGCCAGCAGCCAATCCCGGGGTCTTGCAGGGGGCAATCAGCCCCAGCATTTT. This translates into CASSQSRGLAGGNQPQHF.

V and J are TRBV5-1 and TRBJ2-7; D gene ambiguous. Germline lookup yields CDR1 SGHRS and CDR2 YFSETQ. This CDR3 spans 13 amino acids. V was shortened by 0 bases and J by 6 bases, with 10 bases between the two germline ends. In DNA, the CDR3 is TGCGCCAGCAGCTTGGCCGGCCTGAGCGAGCAGTACGTC. It translates to CASSLAGLSEQYV.

This clonotype was picked up a small number of times. The chain has TRBV4-2 and TRBJ2-2; 8 positions match TRBD2. The V gene's germline CDR1 is LGHNA and CDR2 YNFKEQ. V was pared by 4 bases and J by 1 base, with 11 bases of the junction left unmatched. The CDR3 is made up of 18 amino acids. The CDR3 sequence is CASSPGPGGAQNTGELFF. Written as DNA, the CDR3 is TGTGCCAGCAGCCCCGGCCCGGGGGGGGCCCAGAACACCGGGGAGCTGTTTTTT.

CDR3 sequence (DNA): TGTGCCAGCAGCAAAGGACAGAACACTGAAGCTTTCTTT. This codes for CASSKGQNTEAFF. V gene TRBV21-1 combines with J gene TRBJ1-1. TRBV21-1 is designated a pseudogene. The CDR3 spans 13 residues.

The chain carries TRBV5-1 and TRBJ1-2; 7 positions agree with TRBD1. Trimming removed 4 bases from V and 4 bases from J; junction bases left unmatched: 19. Germline values: CDR1 SGHRS, CDR2 YFSETQ. This CDR3 is built from 18 residues. This CDR3 is CASSGEATGTVPPYGYTF. CDR3 nucleotides: TGCGCCAGCAGCGGGGAGGCGACAGGGACAGTTCCCCCCTATGGCTACACCTTC.

This clonotype was observed a handful of times. CDR3 nucleotide sequence: TGTGCCAGCAGCTTAGACCGAGGGGATGGCTACACCTTC. Translated: CASSLDRGDGYTF. The chain joins TRBV11-1 to TRBJ1-2; weak D call: TRBD1 (5 bases). The CDR3 contains 13 residues. Germline loops: CDR1 SGHAT, CDR2 FQDESV (reference sequence). V was cut by 1 base and J by 6 bases, with 9 bases left in between.

With respect to this clonotype: The DNA is left out, because the CDR3 cannot be placed on it with certainty; the CDR3 is given as TCRdb lists it. The CDR3 spells CASFPAVTPGSCFF. The J gene is TRBJ2-2, the V gene TRBV7-9. Ends included, the CDR3 has 14 residues. Germline loops: CDR1 SEHNR, CDR2 FQNEAQ (reference sequence).

This clonotype was counted ten times or more. V is TRBV4-3 and J is TRBJ2-3; D unclear. V lost 1 base, J lost 4 bases, and 3 bases lay in between. The length of the CDR3 is 12 residues. The V gene's germline CDR1 is LGHNA and CDR2 YSLEER. CDR3 nucleotide sequence: TGCGCCAGCAGCCAAGTTGCAGATACGCAGTATTTT. Translation: CASSQVADTQYF.

The chain is built from TRBV9 and TRBJ2-1, with TRBD1 identical over 9 bases. There are 16 residues in the CDR3. The V and J ends lost 2 bases and 5 bases, in that order; junction bases with no gene match: 8. Germline values: CDR1 SGDLS, CDR2 YYNGEE. CDR3 coding DNA: TGTGCCAGCAGCGTTTACCGGGACAGGGCCGACAATGAGCAGTTCTTC. It yields the protein CASSVYRDRADNEQFF.

This chain joins TRBV7-2 and TRBJ1-1, with D unclear. V was cut by 5 bases and J by 7 bases, with 8 bases left in between. CDR1 and CDR2 from the germline V gene are SGHTA and FQGNSA. The CDR3 has 11 residues. The CDR3 DNA reads TGTGCCAGCAGCGGTTACGTTGAAGCTTTCTTT. Translating it yields CASSGYVEAFF. Based on the CDR3 plus reference TRBV7-2 and TRBJ1-1, the full variable domain is GAGVSQSPSNKVTEKGKDVELRCDPISGHTALYWYRQSLGQGLEFLIYFQGNSAPDKSGLPSDRFSAERTGGSVSTLTIQRTQQEDSAVYLCASSGYVEAFFGQGTRLTVV.

The table lists this clonotype with a few counts. The V and J genes are TRBV7-2 and TRBJ2-7; a possible D gene is TRBD2 (6 bases). The CDR3 is made up of 12 amino acids. The V gene lost 7 bases and the J gene lost 7 bases, with 14 bases spanning the gap. Per germline, CDR1 SGHTA and CDR2 FQGNSA. This CDR3 reads CASNSEGLEQYF. The CDR3 nucleotides read TGTGCCAGCAACTCGGAGGGGTTGGAGCAGTACTTC.

V and J are TRBV5-1 and TRBJ2-6, with a possible D match to TRBD1 (7 bases). V was pared by 3 bases and J by 0 bases, with 19 bases between. Germline CDR1 SGHRS, CDR2 YFSETQ. The CDR3 runs 19 residues. For the CDR3, the DNA is TGCGCCAGCAGCTCTTCCGGGGGACAGACATTCTCTGGGGCCAACGTCCTGACTTTC. Amino acid sequence: CASSSSGGQTFSGANVLTF.

This clonotype was detected once. The J gene is TRBJ1-4, the V gene TRBV28; TRBD1 is a possible D gene (5 bases). Germline-derived CDR1 and CDR2 are MDHEN and SYDVKM. The CDR3 consists of 16 residues. V lost 5 bases to trimming and J lost 0 bases, with 13 bases between them. The CDR3 sequence: CASSGVTGTTNEKLFF. The CDR3 bases are TGTGCCAGCAGTGGCGTCACAGGAACAACTAATGAAAAACTGTTTTTT. Combining the CDR3 with reference TRBV28 and TRBJ1-4 gives the whole variable domain DVKVTQSSRYLVKRTGEKVFLECVQDMDHENMFWYRQDPGLGLRLIYFSYDVKMKEKGDIPEGYSVSREKKERFSLILESASTNQTSMYLCASSGVTGTTNEKLFFGSGTQLSVL.